These T cell receptor beta chains were read from a single sample in a study of regulatory T cells in long-lasting Graves disease. TCRdb reprocessed the multiplex PCR reads via MiXCR and lists one record per CDR3 protein. Of around 400,000 distinct CDR3 sequences in the sample, 12% were seen once. Another study also made use of these data, one on T cells in Graves' hyperthyroidism and ophthalmopathy.

The specimen was peripheral blood mononuclear cells (PBMCs), collected at new diagnosis, from a patient treated with antithyroid drugs. These receptors were taken from a woman aged 18 to 35 with Graves disease. CDR3s include the opening cysteine and the closing phenylalanine or tryptophan. Each record gives: D gene, V gene, clone size, J gene, CDR3 protein, CDR3 DNA. The D gene is left open where the match is weak. Clone sizes are given selectively: once, few, many, or a class where the clone is expanded.

TRBD1	TRBV7-2	many	TRBJ1-2	CASSGRTGSYLWTYGYTF	TGTGCCAGCAGCGGAAGGACAGGAAGTTACCTATGGACCTATGGCTACACCTTC
TRBD2	TRBV12-5	many	TRBJ2-1	CASGRLAGTGEQFF	TGTGCTAGTGGCCGACTAGCGGGAACAGGTGAGCAGTTCTTC
-	TRBV19	-	TRBJ1-2	CASSIFTGYGYTF	TGTGCCAGTAGTATATTTACAGGCTATGGCTACACCTTC
TRBD1	TRBV2	many	TRBJ2-1	CASSEIGTGYNEQFF	TGTGCCAGCAGTGAAATAGGGACAGGGTACAATGAGCAGTTCTTC
TRBD1	TRBV20-1	few	TRBJ1-2	CSARTDRGNYGYTF	TGCAGTGCTAGGACTGACAGGGGTAACTATGGCTACACCTTC
TRBD1	TRBV28	many	TRBJ1-2	CASSSNGQGVPYGYTF	TGTGCCAGCAGTTCTAATGGACAGGGGGTTCCATATGGCTACACCTTC
TRBD1	TRBV20-1	many	TRBJ1-1	CSARGERAGGANTEAFF	TGCAGTGCTAGAGGAGAAAGGGCAGGGGGCGCGAACACTGAAGCTTTCTTT
TRBD1	TRBV24-1	many	TRBJ2-5	CATSDPQPGQQQETQYF	TGTGCCACCAGTGACCCGCAGCCGGGACAGCAACAAGAGACCCAGTACTTC
TRBD2	TRBV7-3	few	TRBJ2-1	CASSLTWGSGGGEQFF	TGTGCCAGCAGCTTAACGTGGGGGAGCGGGGGAGGTGAGCAGTTCTTC
-	TRBV18	many	TRBJ1-6	CASSNLQWFYNSPLHF	TGTGCCAGCTCGAACCTTCAGTGGTTCTATAATTCACCCCTCCACTTT